This entry features one T cell receptor (beta chain) sequence. This specimen comes from a study of Ad26.COV2.S vaccination and SARS-CoV-2 variants. Overall study: Dosing was one shot or two shots 56 days apart.

Trimming pared 0 bases from V and 4 bases from J, leaving 11 bases between. Germline V gene lookup returns CDR1 SGDLS and CDR2 YYNGEE. There are 15 residues in the CDR3. Profiling relied on immunoSEQ multiplex PCR, and the TCRdb table lists in-frame clones only, not all of them. This table holds about 440,000 clones, around 90% found once. Regarding treatment: 15 to 20 received Ad26.COV2.S at low or high dose, single or two shots; roughly five received placebo; per-sample allocation not given. Day 63 following the first vaccine or placebo injection was when the samples were taken. The receptor was isolated from a person aged 18-60 years who received the Ad26.COV2.S COVID-19 vaccine or a placebo. The rearrangement links TRBV9 to TRBJ2-1; maybe TRBD2 (5 bases). The sample consisted of peripheral blood, taken in a trial of Ad26.COV2.S vaccine versus placebo. The CDR3 DNA follows: TGTGCCAGCAGCGTAGCTGCAGGCGGGTACAATGAGCAGTTCTTC. This sequence encodes CASSVAAGGYNEQFF.